This entry features one T cell receptor beta chain sequence. Its antigen is still unknown. Germline CDR1 and CDR2: MNHEY and SVGEGT. V lost 7 bases to trimming and J lost 10 bases, with 11 bases between them. The CDR3 is made up of 11 amino acids. These data come from a study of blood T cells in healthy people across ages. Study-level points and caveats: Long-lived and aged donors differed, with more naive CD4+ cells and higher diversity in the long-lived.

PCR was performed a second time for about 7 to 11 cycles using a sample-barcoded 5' primer and a J-beta primer mix. TCRdb re-analysed the 5' RACE reads in MiXCR, keeping a single row per CDR3 protein. The table includes about 1.1 million distinct CDR3 sequences, 35% to 40% detected once. Healthy Russian Caucasian donors spanned ages about 6 to 100 years. The source is a young man in good health. The J gene is TRBJ2-1, the V gene TRBV6-2 or TRBV6-3; D is ambiguous. The sample consisted of blood. This CDR3 is CASNAYGEQFF. The CDR3, as DNA: TGTGCCAGCAACGCCTATGGGGAGCAGTTCTTC.